A single sample is the source of the 17 T cell receptor beta chains below, sequenced in a study of blood T cell repertoires in COVID-19. The data were produced by immunoSEQ multiplex PCR, yet TCRdb's version contains in-frame clones alone and is incomplete. The data show over 200,000 clones, about 91% seen once. The sample consisted of PBMCs or T cells enriched from blood (not recorded which). These receptors were taken from a woman between 35 and 50 years old with acute COVID-19.

This sequence joins TRBV10-2 and TRBJ2-7; tentative D call: TRBD1 (6 bases). Trimming removed 9 bases at V and 4 bases at J, with 22 bases between. The germline V gene has CDR1 WSHSY and CDR2 SAAADI. The CDR3 sequence is 15 residues long. Here the CDR3 reads CARLQRGQHIYEQYV. The CDR3 DNA reads as TGCGCCAGGCTACAAAGAGGACAGCACATTTACGAGCAGTACGTC.

This clone was counted once. V and J are TRBV3-1 (or the pseudogene TRBV3-2) and TRBJ1-1; weak D call: TRBD1 (6 bases). This CDR3 spans 14 amino acids. Germline V gene lookup returns CDR1 LGHDT and CDR2 YNNKEL (reference sequence). The V and J ends lost 4 bases and 6 bases respectively, with 15 bases between them. The CDR3 DNA reads as TGTGCCAGCAGCCTCCCGGGACACTCGGCTGAAGCTTTCTTT. Translating gives CASSLPGHSAEAFF.

The V and J genes are TRBV5-1 and TRBJ2-2; 7 bases agree with TRBD2. J lost 4 bases, V lost 1 base, and 7 bases had no gene match. Germline loops: CDR1 SGHRS, CDR2 YFSETQ. CDR3 length: 16 amino acids. The CDR3 region has the DNA TGCGCCAGCAGCTTGCTGGCGGGAGAGGGCACCGGGGAGCTGTTTTTT. It translates to CASSLLAGEGTGELFF.

The rearrangement links TRBV12-5 to TRBJ2-1; possible D gene TRBD2, 6 bases. The CDR3 sequence is 15 residues long. V was shortened by 4 bases and J by 10 bases, with 20 bases between the two germline ends. Germline CDR1 LGHNT, CDR2 FRNRAP. The CDR3 protein is CASGSQPVGGREQFF. CDR3 bases: TGTGCTAGTGGTTCCCAACCTGTGGGAGGCCGCGAGCAGTTCTTC.

The chain carries TRBV20-1 and TRBJ1-1; D gene unclear. The V end lost 3 bases, the J end lost 1 base, and 6 bases lay between the germline ends. Germline values: CDR1 DFQATT, CDR2 SNEGSKA (reference sequence). The CDR3 is 12 residues long. The CDR3 sequence is CSASDRNTEAFF. CDR3 nucleotide sequence: TGCAGTGCTAGTGACCGGAACACTGAAGCTTTCTTT.

The genes are TRBV29-1 and TRBJ1-2; tentative D call: TRBD1 (6 bases). Germline CDR1 reads SQVTM; CDR2 reads ANQGSEA. The CDR3 is 12 residues long. V lost 6 bases and J lost 4, with 12 bases in between. The CDR3 reads CSVKYRAYGYTF. CDR3 nucleotides: TGCAGCGTGAAGTACAGGGCCTATGGCTACACCTTC.

The rearrangement joins TRBV10-3 to TRBJ2-2, with TRBD1 matching over 9 bases. V gave up 8 bases and J gave up 4 bases; unmatched junction bases: 8. The V gene's germline CDR1 is ENHRY and CDR2 SYGVKD. This CDR3 is 15 amino acids long. CDR3 amino acids: CAISRDRESTGELFF. The DNA for the CDR3 is TGTGCCATCTCCCGGGACAGGGAGTCCACCGGGGAGCTGTTTTTT.

This clone was found a few times. The rearrangement uses TRBV5-1 and TRBJ1-2, with D perhaps matching TRBD1 (6 bases). Germline assignment: CDR1 SGHRS and CDR2 YFSETQ. The V and J ends lost 0 bases and 6 bases respectively, with 9 bases between them. CDR3 length: 13 residues. The CDR3 DNA sequence: TGCGCCAGCAGCTTGGTCGAGGGGGATGGCTACACCTTC. Its translation is CASSLVEGDGYTF.

The gene calls are TRBV29-1 and TRBJ2-3; D ambiguous. Trimming left V 1 base short and J 2 bases short, with 7 bases between. CDR1 and CDR2 from the germline V gene are SQVTM and ANQGSEA. The CDR3 contains 13 residues. The CDR3 loop is CSVEGGTTDTQYF. For the CDR3, the DNA is TGCAGCGTTGAAGGCGGAACCACAGATACGCAGTATTTT.

This clone is a singleton in its sample. V and J are TRBV5-6 and TRBJ2-1; 9 bases agree with TRBD1. V shed 3 bases and J 8 bases; nucleotides not matched to a gene: 9. CDR3 length: 15 residues. From germline, CDR1 is SGHDT and CDR2 YYEEEE. The DNA of the CDR3 is TGTGCCAGCAGCTCCCTTAGGGACAGGGTCGATGAGCAGTTCTTC. Its protein product is CASSSLRDRVDEQFF.

V is TRBV5-1 and J is TRBJ1-1, with D unresolved. Trimming took off 2 bases at V and 3 bases at J, with 20 bases between the two ends. This CDR3 comprises 17 residues. Germline CDR1 SGHRS, CDR2 YFSETQ. CDR3 DNA: TGCGCCAGCAGCTTCGGGGATCTTGTGTCGCTGGACACTGAAGCTTTCTTT. Residues: CASSFGDLVSLDTEAFF. Full variable domain (remainder filled in from reference TRBV5-1 and TRBJ1-1): KAGVTQTPRYLIKTRGQQVTLSCSPISGHRSVSWYQQTPGQGLQFLFEYFSETQRNKGNFPGRFSGRQFSNSRSEMNVSTLELGDSALYLCASSFGDLVSLDTEAFFGQGTRLTVV.

The rearrangement uses TRBV28 and TRBJ1-5; a weak D match, TRBD1 (5 bases). The germline CDR1 and CDR2 sequences are MDHEN and SYDVKM. Trimming left V 6 bases short and J 1 base short, with 13 bases between. The CDR3 covers 15 residues. The CDR3 DNA reads as TGTGCCAGCAGGGGGGAGGCGAAGAGCAATCAGCCCCAGCATTTT. Its protein product is CASRGEAKSNQPQHF.

This rearrangement joins TRBV11-2 to TRBJ2-7, with TRBD1 matching over 8 bases. Per germline, CDR1 SGHAT and CDR2 FQNNGV. The CDR3 is 15 amino acids. Trimming at V came to 0 bases and at J to 3 bases, leaving 4 bases not matched to a gene. CDR3 sequence (DNA): TGTGCCAGCAGCTTAGATAGGGACAGGTACTACGAGCAGTACTTC. Its protein is CASSLDRDRYYEQYF. The complete variable domain, with remaining parts taken from reference TRBV11-2 and TRBJ2-7, reads EAGVAQSPRYKIIEKRQSVAFWCNPISGHATLYWYQQILGQGPKLLIQFQNNGVVDDSQLPKDRFSAERLKGVDSTLKIQPAKLEDSAVYLCASSLDRDRYYEQYFGPGTRLTVT.

In its sample, this clone was seen a few times. The chain couples TRBV20-1 to TRBJ1-3, with D hard to call. Trimming cost V 3 bases and J 3 bases, with 3 bases left between them. The CDR3 is made up of 11 amino acids. Germline assignment: CDR1 DFQATT and CDR2 SNEGSKA (reference sequence). CDR3: CSASGGNTIYF. The DNA of the CDR3 is TGCAGTGCTAGCGGTGGAAACACCATATATTTT.

The chain employs TRBV7-2 and TRBJ2-7; D possibly corresponds to TRBD1 (6 bases). The CDR3 length is 13 residues. The germline CDR1 and CDR2 sequences are SGHTA and FQGNSA. V was trimmed by 5 bases and J by 3 bases, leaving 11 bases between them. CDR3: CASSPRTVYEQYF. The CDR3 DNA reads TGTGCCAGCAGCCCCCGGACAGTCTACGAGCAGTACTTC.

The rearrangement joins TRBV10-3 to TRBJ2-5, with 11 positions matching TRBD2. With V trimmed by 4 bases and J by 4 bases, 8 bases remained unmatched. The CDR3 is made up of 16 amino acids. CDR1 is ENHRY and CDR2 is SYGVKD in the germline V gene. The CDR3: CAISATSGIGGETQYF. Written as DNA, the CDR3 is TGTGCCATCAGTGCGACTAGCGGGATAGGAGGAGAGACCCAGTACTTC.

The J gene is TRBJ1-2, the V gene TRBV4-2; TRBD1 matches at 9 bases. In germline, CDR1 is LGHNA, CDR2 YNFKEQ. The J segment lost 4 bases and the V segment lost 1 base, leaving 7 bases of the junction unmatched. This CDR3 has 16 residues. As DNA, the CDR3 is TGTGCCAGCAGCCAAGGCATGGGACAGGGAGGCTATGGCTACACCTTC. Its translation is CASSQGMGQGGYGYTF.